This T cell receptor (beta chain) was found in a study of post-analysis software for immune sequencing data. Study-wide results and caveats: The five TRBV segments detected at higher frequency in patients than in controls included TRBV5-6, TRBV5-1 and TRBV20-1. Significantly lower normalized Chao1 diversity was found in patients with multiple sclerosis relative to controls. Batch-matched samples strongly co-clustered by F measure.

This clonotype was counted many times. Its matching antigen is unknown. The CDR3 contains 15 residues. Looked up from germline, CDR1 is MNHNS and CDR2 is SASEGT. The J segment lost 4 bases and the V segment lost 5 bases, leaving 9 bases of the junction unmatched. cDNA libraries of TCR beta carried unique molecular identifiers. TCRdb reprocessed the PCR reads via MiXCR and lists one record per CDR3 protein. Counted here are approximately 260,000 distinct CDR3 sequences, just over 35% occurring once; the ten biggest clones make up around 4.8%. The sample consisted of blood. The source of this sequence is a girl aged 5-17 years with multiple sclerosis. The chain uses TRBV6-1 and TRBJ2-3; TRBD1 matches at 7 bases. CDR3 residues: CASSRRTQGADTQYF. In DNA, the CDR3 is TGTGCCAGCAGTCGCAGAACGCAGGGGGCAGATACGCAGTATTTT.